A single sample gave rise to the 22 T cell receptor beta chains below, sequenced in a study of cytomegalovirus exposure and HLA in healthy donors. Both 60 Vbeta primers and 13 Jbeta primers went into the PCR. TCRdb's table, derived via immunoSEQ multiplex PCR, lists solely in-frame clones and lacks some. This table has around 150,000 clones, more than 75% appearing once. Sequencing was carried out using PBMCs. These receptors were obtained from a human donor in good health.

The V gene is TRBV19, the J gene TRBJ2-7, with D maybe TRBD2 (6 bases). The CDR3 extends over 14 amino acids. The V end was cut by 7 bases, the J end by 0 bases, with 13 bases between. CDR1 LNHDA and CDR2 SQIVND come from the germline V gene (reference sequence). The chain's CDR3 is CASKAGQLSYEQYF. Written as DNA, the CDR3 is TGTGCCAGTAAGGCGGGGCAGCTCTCCTACGAGCAGTACTTC.

The chain combines TRBV27 with TRBJ2-7; a weak D match, TRBD1 (5 bases). The CDR3 consists of 14 residues. Germline V lookup: CDR1 MNHEY, CDR2 SMNVEV (reference sequence). Trimming stripped 0 bases from V and 0 bases from J, with 6 bases between. The CDR3 DNA follows: TGTGCCAGCAGTTTATCACAGGTCTCCTACGAGCAGTACTTC. Its protein product is CASSLSQVSYEQYF.

The V gene is TRBV27, the J gene TRBJ1-2, with D perhaps matching TRBD1 (6 bases). Germline V gives CDR1 MNHEY, CDR2 SMNVEV (reference sequence). The CDR3 contains 15 residues. The V end lost 5 bases, the J end lost 0 bases, and 13 bases lay between the germline ends. The CDR3 DNA reads as TGTGCCAGCAGTCCCAAGACAGGAGCTAACTATGGCTACACCTTC. It translates to CASSPKTGANYGYTF.

The V gene is TRBV5-1, the J gene TRBJ1-2, with unresolved D. Germline-derived CDR1 and CDR2 are SGHRS and YFSETQ. V was shortened by 4 bases and J by 4 bases, with 14 bases between the two germline ends. The CDR3 extends over 14 amino acids. CDR3 in DNA: TGCGCCAGCAGCCAAGAATCTCGCGGCTATGGCTACACCTTC. This sequence encodes CASSQESRGYGYTF.

The rearrangement joins TRBV5-6 to TRBJ1-1, with 7 bases matching TRBD1. This CDR3 is built from 12 residues. In germline, CDR1 is SGHDT, CDR2 YYEEEE. After removal of 0 bases from V and 10 bases from J, the junction contained 3 bases not matched to a gene. CDR3 protein: CASSLDQGGAFF. DNA for the CDR3: TGTGCCAGCAGCTTGGATCAGGGGGGAGCTTTCTTT.

V and J are TRBV29-1 and TRBJ2-1, with 7 nucleotides matching TRBD1. V trimming: 7 bases; J trimming: 3 bases; junction bases outside the gene matches: 15. The germline gives CDR1 SQVTM, CDR2 ANQGSEA. This CDR3 contains 16 residues. In DNA, the CDR3 is TGCAGCGCCTCTCAAAGCGACAGGGTAGTCTACAATGAGCAGTTCTTC. Protein sequence: CSASQSDRVVYNEQFF.

This clone was seen more than once but under ten times. The chain employs TRBV6-5 and TRBJ2-7, with 10 bases fitting TRBD1. Germline CDR1 MNHEY, CDR2 SVGAGI. V shed 5 bases, J shed 1 base, and the junction held 5 bases outside the gene matches. The CDR3 is 15 residues long. CDR3 residues: CASSPGTGESYEQYF. The CDR3 coding sequence is TGTGCCAGCAGTCCCGGGACAGGGGAGTCCTACGAGCAGTACTTC.

The chain employs TRBV6-1 and TRBJ2-7, with D perhaps TRBD1 (6 bases). The CDR3 length is 14 residues. Germline values: CDR1 MNHNS, CDR2 SASEGT. Trimming took off 4 bases at V and 0 bases at J, with 10 bases between the two ends. The CDR3 loop is CASSATGSSYEQYF. The CDR3 DNA is TGTGCCAGCAGTGCTACAGGGAGCTCCTACGAGCAGTACTTC.

The rearrangement joins TRBV27 to TRBJ2-7; D is ambiguous. Germline CDR1 and CDR2: MNHEY and SMNVEV (reference sequence). Trimming removed 3 bases at V and 2 bases at J, with 8 bases between. This CDR3 is 13 amino acids long. CDR3 sequence: CASSFGPAYEQYF. In nucleotides, the CDR3 is TGTGCCAGCAGTTTTGGCCCCGCCTACGAGCAGTACTTC.

The chain joins TRBV6-1 to TRBJ1-4, with 8 bases fitting TRBD1. Trimming took 6 bases from V and 7 from J; bases not matched to a gene: 7. The CDR3 spans 14 residues. Germline loops: CDR1 MNHNS, CDR2 SASEGT. CDR3: CASSRGTGGEKLFF. The CDR3 region has the DNA TGTGCCAGCAGCCGCGGGACAGGTGGTGAAAAACTGTTTTTT.

This clone appeared a few times. The junction departs from germline at one end; a sequencing error may be responsible. The J gene is TRBJ2-1, the V gene TRBV7-9, with 9 positions matching TRBD2. Germline CDR1 reads SEHNR; CDR2 reads FQNEAQ (reference sequence). There are 18 residues in the CDR3. The CDR3 DNA reads TGTTCCAGCAGCTTAGGTATTAGCGGGAGTGGCTCCTACAATGAGCAGTTCTTC. Protein sequence: CSSSLGISGSGSYNEQFF.

As to this clone: This specimen includes other DNA sequences encoding the same CDR3. This sequence joins TRBV5-6 and TRBJ2-3; 10 positions agree with TRBD2. There are 15 residues in the CDR3. V lost 1 base and J lost 6; bases outside the gene matches: 5. Germline V gives CDR1 SGHDT, CDR2 YYEEEE. The chain's CDR3 is CASSLRLAGADTQYF. The CDR3 coding sequence is TGTGCCAGCAGCTTGCGCCTAGCGGGAGCGGATACGCAGTATTTT.

In its sample, this clone was seen once. This chain connects TRBV29-1 to TRBJ2-1, with 9 bases fitting TRBD1. V lost 7 bases to trimming and J lost 2 bases; unmatched junction nucleotides: 18. The CDR3 runs to 18 residues. Per the germline V gene, CDR1 is SQVTM and CDR2 is ANQGSEA. In nucleotides, the CDR3 is TGCAGCGCCGAAGGGGACAGGGCGGGAAGGGGAGCCTACAATGAGCAGTTCTTC. It encodes CSAEGDRAGRGAYNEQFF.

This sequence joins TRBV4-1 and TRBJ1-1; D is uncertain. Per the germline V gene, CDR1 is MGHRA and CDR2 is YSYEKL. The CDR3 is 16 amino acids. Trimming took 4 bases from V and 1 from J, leaving 16 bases between them. The CDR3 here is CASSPQEADKNTEAFF. CDR3 nucleotides: TGCGCCAGCAGCCCCCAGGAGGCAGACAAGAACACTGAAGCTTTCTTT.

The chain carries TRBV5-6 and TRBJ2-1, with 11 bases lining up with TRBD2. V shed 3 bases, J shed 7 bases, and the junction held 6 bases outside the gene matches. The CDR3 is made up of 15 amino acids. Germline V CDR1 and CDR2: SGHDT, YYEEEE. The CDR3 spells CASSSPTSGVNEQFF. CDR3 coding DNA: TGTGCCAGCAGCTCACCGACTAGCGGGGTAAATGAGCAGTTCTTC.

The chain is built from TRBV27 and TRBJ2-7; TRBD2 matches at 12 bases. This CDR3 has 19 residues. Germline lookup yields CDR1 MNHEY and CDR2 SMNVEV (reference sequence). V shed 2 bases and J 4 bases; nucleotides not matched to a gene: 15. Here the CDR3 reads CASSLEGSGTSGFLYEQYF. For the CDR3, the DNA is TGTGCCAGCAGTTTAGAAGGGTCGGGGACTAGCGGGTTTTTATACGAGCAGTACTTC.

The genes are TRBV18 and TRBJ1-1, with TRBD1 as a possible D gene (5 bases). V was clipped by 3 bases and J by 1 base, with 12 bases between them. The CDR3 totals 15 residues. Germline CDR1 is KGHSH and CDR2 is LQKENI. The CDR3 here is CASSPDPGQNTEAFF. The DNA for the CDR3 is TGTGCCAGCTCACCGGACCCCGGACAGAACACTGAAGCTTTCTTT.

The chain recombines TRBV25-1 with TRBJ2-3; D is uncertain. The CDR3 loop spans 13 amino acids. The germline V gene has CDR1 MGHDK and CDR2 SYGVNS. V was cut by 9 bases and J by 2 bases, with 12 bases left in between. CDR3 protein: CASSAQYTDTQYF. As DNA, the CDR3 is TGTGCCAGTTCAGCGCAGTACACAGATACGCAGTATTTT.

CDR3 bases: TGTGCCAGCGTACAGGGGGAGAACACTGAAGCTTTCTTT. This gives the protein CASVQGENTEAFF. This chain uses TRBV10-3 with TRBJ1-1, with TRBD1 matching over 8 bases. With V trimmed by 10 bases and J by 1 base, 5 bases remained unmatched. The CDR3 is made up of 13 amino acids. Germline CDR1 and CDR2: ENHRY and SYGVKD.

This chain connects TRBV27 to TRBJ2-5, with TRBD1 matching 7 bases. TRBJ2-7 matches the DNA end more closely, so the J call is doubtful. This CDR3 comprises 14 residues. Germline V gene data show CDR1 as MNHEY and CDR2 as SMNVEV (reference sequence). The CDR3 sequence: CASRWDRSSYEQYF. CDR3 sequence (DNA): TGTGCCAGCAGATGGGACAGAAGTTCCTACGAGCAGTACTTC.

This sequence joins TRBV7-8 and TRBJ2-7; possible D gene TRBD1, 6 bases. The CDR3 totals 16 residues. V was cut by 5 bases and J by 4 bases, with 21 bases left in between. Germline-derived CDR1 and CDR2 are SGHVS and FQNEAQ. CDR3 loop: CASSRFRQATRYEQYF. The DNA of the CDR3 is TGTGCCAGCAGCCGCTTCAGACAGGCTACTCGATACGAGCAGTACTTC.

The genes are TRBV2 and TRBJ2-7; the D gene is possibly TRBD1 (6 bases). The V gene's germline CDR1 is SNHLY and CDR2 FYNNEI. This CDR3 spans 13 amino acids. The V end lost 5 bases, the J end lost 3 bases, and 11 bases lay between the germline ends. The CDR3 sequence is CASSIQQGYEQYF. CDR3 DNA sequence: TGTGCCAGCAGTATACAACAGGGCTACGAGCAGTACTTC.